The T cell receptor beta chain described here comes from a study of cytomegalovirus exposure and HLA in healthy donors. Study-level findings and limits: Analyses of presence/absence relied on an assumption of roughly uniform sequencing depth across donors. CMV serostatus was the sole immune exposure data available.

This CDR3 spans 16 amino acids. V shed 2 bases, J shed 4 bases, and the junction held 5 bases outside the gene matches. CDR1 and CDR2 (germline): MNHEY, SVGAGI. About this clone itself: Its antigen remains unidentified.

13 Jbeta primers and 60 Vbeta primers were used for the PCR. Using immunoSEQ multiplex PCR, the repertoire was profiled, and TCRdb retains in-frame clones only, with some absent. Of some 100,000 clones in the sample, 60% to 80% were seen once. The chain employs TRBV6-5 and TRBJ2-6, with 7 bases that match TRBD1. The receptor was derived from a woman under 30 in good health and CMV-seropositive. Sequencing was performed on PBMCs. CDR3 sequence: CASSYEGAGGANVLTF. The DNA for the CDR3 is TGTGCCAGCAGTTACGAGGGGGCGGGCGGGGCCAACGTCCTGACTTTC.